This T cell receptor (beta chain) derives from a study of graft-versus-host responses after intestinal transplantation. Data came from immunoSEQ multiplex PCR; TCRdb stores just in-frame clones and leaves some out. Counted here are 80,000 to 95,000 clones, approximately 90% occurring once; the ten biggest clones make up under 6.5%. As regards this clone: What it binds is unknown.

CDR1 and CDR2 from the germline V gene are GTSNPN and SVGIG (reference sequence). Between the trimmed V and J ends, which lost 4 bases and 2 bases, there was a span of 11 bases. The CDR3 has 13 residues. The TCR sequence derives from a human donor who received an intestinal transplant. The rearrangement links TRBV30 to TRBJ2-5; a weak D match, TRBD1 (5 bases). Here the sequenced sample was unstimulated CD8+ T cells sorted from spleen or lymph node cells, taken before intestinal transplant. DNA of the CDR3: TGTGCCTGGAATATGGCAGGGCAAGAGACCCAGTACTTC. Translation: CAWNMAGQETQYF.